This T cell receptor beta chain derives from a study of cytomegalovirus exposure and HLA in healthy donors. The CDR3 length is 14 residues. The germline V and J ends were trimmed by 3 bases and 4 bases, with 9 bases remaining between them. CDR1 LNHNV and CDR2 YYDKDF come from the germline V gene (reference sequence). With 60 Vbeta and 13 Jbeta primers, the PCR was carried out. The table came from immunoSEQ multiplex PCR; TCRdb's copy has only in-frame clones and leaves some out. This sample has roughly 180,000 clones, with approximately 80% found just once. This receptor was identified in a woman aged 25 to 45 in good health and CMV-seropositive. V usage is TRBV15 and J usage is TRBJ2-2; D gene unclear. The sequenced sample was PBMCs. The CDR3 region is CATSSPQITGELFF. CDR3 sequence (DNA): TGTGCCACCAGCAGCCCACAGATCACCGGGGAGCTGTTTTTT. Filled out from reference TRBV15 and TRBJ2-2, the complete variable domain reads DAMVIQNPRYQVTQFGKPVTLSCSQTLNHNVMYWYQQKSSQAPKLLFHYYDKDFNNEADTPDNFQSRRPNTSFCFLDIRSPGLGDTAMYLCATSSPQITGELFFGEGSRLTVL.